Listed below are T cell receptor beta chains from one sample, sequenced in a study of blood T cells in healthy people across ages. From the 5' RACE reads, TCRdb called clonotypes with MiXCR, one entry per CDR3 protein. Of hundreds of thousands of distinct CDR3 sequences in the sample, approximately 53% were seen once. The sequenced material came from blood. The origin of the receptors is a middle-aged man in good health. Each CDR3 is given with its conserved first and last residue. Each record gives: D gene, V gene, J gene, clone size, CDR3 length, CDR3 protein, CDR3 DNA. The D gene is left open where the match is weak. Clone size is not always given. Where it is, it says once, few, many or a class for expanded clones.

TRBD1,TRBV20-1,TRBJ2-3,.,16,CSAVIPYRGAADTQYF,TGCAGTGCCGTGATCCCGTACAGGGGGGCGGCAGATACGCAGTATTTT
TRBD2,TRBV11-1,TRBJ2-3,.,15,CASSWIAGGADTQYF,TGTGCCAGCAGTTGGATAGCGGGAGGCGCAGATACGCAGTATTTT
.,TRBV5-1,TRBJ1-2,.,15,CASFPSGPANYGYTF,TGCGCCAGCTTTCCCTCTGGACCGGCTAACTATGGCTACACCTTC
.,TRBV27,TRBJ2-4,.,17,CASSSGGEGAAKNIQYF,TGTGCCAGCAGTTCCGGGGGGGAGGGGGCGGCCAAAAACATTCAGTACTTC
.,TRBV10-3,TRBJ2-7,.,15,CAISDTSTGPYEQYF,TGTGCCATCAGTGACACTAGCACGGGGCCCTACGAGCAGTACTTC
TRBD2,TRBV5-1,TRBJ2-3,.,15,CASSSAGAHTDTQYF,TGCGCCAGCAGCTCAGCGGGGGCCCACACAGATACGCAGTATTTT
.,TRBV27,TRBJ2-5,.,16,CASSLSTATTRETQYF,TGTGCCAGCAGTTTATCCACTGCTACAACCAGAGAGACCCAGTACTTC
TRBD2,TRBV5-1,TRBJ2-3,.,16,CASQSGVAGLLSEQYF,TGCGCCAGCCAGAGTGGGGTAGCGGGGCTGCTGAGTGAGCAGTATTTT
.,TRBV29-1,TRBJ2-3,.,14,CSVEVGARADTQYF,TGCAGCGTTGAAGTTGGAGCTAGGGCAGATACGCAGTATTTT
TRBD2,TRBV9,TRBJ2-1,.,16,CASSFSREGLDNEQFF,TGTGCCAGCAGCTTTTCTCGGGAGGGCCTCGACAATGAGCAGTTCTTC
.,TRBV7-2,TRBJ1-2,.,14,CASSLVTVSPGYTF,TGTGCCAGCAGCTTAGTAACAGTTTCTCCGGGCTACACCTTC
.,TRBV14,TRBJ1-6,.,15,CASSQGAEYNSPLHF,TGTGCCAGCAGCCAAGGGGCGGAATATAATTCACCCCTCCACTTT
.,TRBV11-2,TRBJ1-1,.,15,CASSLDLLTPPEAFF,TGTGCCAGCAGCTTAGATCTCTTGACCCCCCCTGAAGCTTTCTTT
TRBD1,TRBV9,TRBJ2-5,.,14,CASSPGQSQETQYF,TGTGCCAGCAGCCCGGGACAGAGCCAAGAGACCCAGTACTTC
.,TRBV7-9,TRBJ2-7,.,15,CASSLLSSGLDEQYF,TGTGCCAGCAGCTTACTCTCGTCCGGGTTAGACGAGCAGTACTTC
.,TRBV25-1,TRBJ2-6,.,16,CASSKAIDSGANVLTF,TGTGCCAGCAGTAAGGCCATTGACTCTGGGGCCAACGTCCTGACTTTC
.,TRBV6-6,TRBJ1-2,.,15,CAGSYKGGRDYGYTF,TGTGCCGGCAGTTACAAAGGGGGGCGCGACTATGGCTACACCTTC
.,TRBV6-5,TRBJ2-1,once,13,CASSYSVDNEQFF,TGTGCCAGCAGTTACTCGGTTGACAATGAGCAGTTCTTC
.,TRBV7-9,TRBJ2-3,.,15,CASSLAGVVEDTQYF,TGTGCCAGCAGCTTAGCGGGAGTAGTAGAAGATACGCAGTATTTT
.,TRBV10-2,TRBJ2-6,.,16,CASSETGPPGANVLTF,TGCGCCAGCAGTGAAACGGGGCCCCCAGGGGCCAACGTCCTGACTTTC
.,TRBV20-1,TRBJ2-7,.,14,CSARGMGVVGEQYF,TGCAGTGCTAGGGGGATGGGAGTAGTTGGCGAGCAGTACTTC
.,TRBV5-1,TRBJ2-1,.,14,CASSLGPTSKEQFF,TGCGCCAGCAGCTTGGGGCCGACTAGTAAGGAGCAGTTCTTC
.,TRBV5-1,TRBJ2-1,.,16,CASSLTGLSSYNEQFF,TGCGCCAGCAGCTTGACAGGGCTAAGCTCCTACAATGAGCAGTTCTTC
.,TRBV11-2,TRBJ2-7,.,17,CASSLEGRGKTSYERYF,TGTGCCAGCAGCTTAGAGGGCCGTGGAAAAACTTCCTACGAGCGGTACTTC
TRBD1,TRBV27,TRBJ1-1,.,13,CASIPGTGPEAFF,TGTGCCAGTATCCCTGGGACAGGGCCTGAAGCTTTCTTT
.,TRBV4-2,TRBJ2-7,few,13,CASSQGWGDEQYF,TGTGCCAGCAGCCAAGGGTGGGGGGACGAGCAGTACTTC
.,TRBV6-2/TRBV6-3,TRBJ2-1,once,17,CASSPGWNPGPYNEQFF,TGTGCCAGCAGTCCCGGTTGGAACCCGGGCCCCTACAATGAGCAGTTCTTC
.,TRBV21-1,TRBJ1-2,.,16,CASSNRRQGQRNAVTF,TGTGCCAGCAGCAATCGTAGGCAGGGACAGAGGAATGCGGTCACCTTC
.,TRBV7-2,TRBJ2-5,.,12,CASSPRFNEQYF,TGTGCCAGCAGCCCCAGGTTCAATGAGCAGTACTTC
TRBD2,TRBV29-1,TRBJ2-2,.,14,CSVRTSGNTGELFF,TGCAGCGTTAGGACTAGCGGGAACACCGGGGAGCTGTTTTTT
.,TRBV4-2,TRBJ1-2,.,14,CASSQLTRNYGYTF,TGTGCCAGCAGCCAACTGACAAGAAACTATGGCTACACCTTC
.,TRBV27,TRBJ2-7,.,13,CASSKGQTYEQYF,TGTGCCAGCAGTAAAGGACAGACCTACGAGCAGTACTTC
TRBD1,TRBV2,TRBJ2-2,.,16,CASSRTGDGNTGELFF,TGTGCCAGCAGTAGGACAGGGGACGGGAACACCGGGGAGCTGTTTTTT
TRBD2,TRBV6-2/TRBV6-3,TRBJ2-1,few,21,CASRADLGTSGRAGSYNEQFF,TGTGCCAGCAGGGCCGACCTAGGGACTAGCGGGAGGGCCGGGTCCTACAATGAGCAGTTCTTC
.,TRBV28,TRBJ1-2,.,13,CATDRDLNYGYTF,TGTGCCACCGACAGAGACCTTAACTATGGCTACACCTTC
TRBD2,TRBV5-1,TRBJ2-1,.,15,CASSLSAGGLDEQFF,TGCGCCAGCAGCTTGTCGGCGGGGGGGCTGGATGAGCAGTTCTTC
TRBD2,TRBV4-1,TRBJ2-7,.,14,CASSHIGEGYEQYF,TGCGCCAGCAGCCACATAGGGGAGGGCTACGAGCAGTACTTC
.,TRBV20-1,TRBJ1-1,.,15,CSASKLSDMNTEAFF,TGCAGTGCTAGCAAGTTGTCAGACATGAACACTGAAGCTTTCTTT
TRBD2,TRBV7-6,TRBJ2-5,.,16,CASSPSGSGSGETQYF,TGTGCCAGCAGCCCCAGTGGTAGCGGGAGTGGAGAGACCCAGTACTTC
TRBD2,TRBV7-2,TRBJ2-5,few,17,CASSLDLSGRAGETQYF,TGTGCCAGCAGCTTAGACCTTAGCGGGAGGGCCGGGGAGACCCAGTACTTC
.,TRBV2,TRBJ2-3,.,17,CATTPGAGRTKSDTQYF,TGTGCCACCACGCCCGGCGCTGGGCGGACCAAGTCGGATACGCAGTATTTT
TRBD1,TRBV7-8,TRBJ1-2,.,15,CASSLDRRGGDGYTF,TGTGCCAGCAGCTTAGACCGACGAGGGGGCGATGGCTACACCTTC
.,TRBV12-3/TRBV12-4,TRBJ2-3,.,15,CASSYRLRDTDTQYF,TGTGCCAGCAGCTATCGCCTCCGAGACACAGATACGCAGTATTTT
.,TRBV5-1,TRBJ2-5,.,13,CASSSRTAVTQYF,TGCGCCAGCAGCTCCCGGACCGCCGTAACCCAGTACTTC
TRBD1,TRBV5-6,TRBJ1-2,.,18,CASGPGTGLFRERYGYTF,TGTGCCAGCGGACCCGGGACAGGGTTATTCCGGGAAAGATATGGCTACACCTTC
.,TRBV4-1,TRBJ2-5,few,16,CASSQDDFWGDEEQYF,TGCGCCAGCAGCCAAGATGACTTTTGGGGGGATGAAGAGCAGTACTTC
TRBD1,TRBV15,TRBJ1-4,few,15,CATATRQGDNEKLFF,TGTGCCACCGCAACGAGACAGGGAGACAATGAAAAACTGTTTTTT
.,TRBV6-2/TRBV6-3,TRBJ2-7,.,16,CASSYRVTEGAYEQYF,TGTGCCAGCAGTTACCGCGTGACAGAGGGAGCCTACGAGCAGTACTTC
TRBD1,TRBV7-3,TRBJ2-3,.,15,CASSLQGARTDTQYF,TGTGCCAGCAGCCTACAGGGGGCGAGGACAGATACGCAGTATTTT
.,TRBV20-1,TRBJ1-2,.,14,CSARDSGGLGGYTF,TGCAGTGCTAGAGATTCCGGGGGACTCGGAGGCTACACCTTC
.,TRBV5-1,TRBJ1-2,.,15,CASRRNGDSERGYTF,TGCGCCAGCAGGCGAAACGGGGATTCAGAAAGGGGCTACACCTTC
.,TRBV3-1,TRBJ1-6,few,16,CASSQDLIRGGSPLHF,TGTGCCAGCAGCCAAGATTTGATTCGGGGGGGTTCACCCCTCCACTTT
TRBD2,TRBV20-1,TRBJ2-7,.,18,CSAPPASGGPGSSYEQYF,TGCAGTGCTCCCCCCGCTAGCGGGGGGCCCGGGAGCTCCTACGAGCAGTACTTC
TRBD1,TRBV12-3/TRBV12-4,TRBJ2-5,once,15,CASSPPRGLANEQYF,TGTGCCAGCAGTCCCCCCAGGGGGCTGGCCAATGAGCAGTACTTC
.,TRBV7-2,TRBJ1-2,few,15,CASSLGGGKVYGYTF,TGTGCCAGCAGCTTAGGGGGGGGCAAAGTCTATGGCTACACCTTC